The T cell receptor (beta chain) under discussion was sequenced for a study of cytomegalovirus exposure and HLA in healthy donors (dated by TCRdb to about 2017). Describing the broader study: The 666 repertoires of the first cohort and the 110 or so validation repertoires were produced on the same platform, according to a later analysis. The study aimed to test whether signatures of past pathogen exposure could be identified by cataloging public T cell receptors. In addition to the first cohort of about 650 subjects, a separate validation cohort of 120 different subjects was used. High-throughput TCR immunosequencing, statistical association of individual TCRs with disease status, and machine learning were combined to predict cytomegalovirus infection status.

Library prep was done by the immunoSEQ multiplex PCR assay. As for the authors' bioinformatics: A statistical classification framework was developed to diagnose cytomegalovirus status using the catalog of TCR beta chain sequences. TCRdb stores this immuneACCESS table with in-frame sequences only. Part of the clones is absent; in the studies checked, under half of the shortfall reflects unresolved V genes, and no reason is known for the rest. The V and J calls and the clone size are those of that table, but D and trimming were determined from the DNA. This sample is represented by 100,000 to 120,000 clones; approximately 88% of them were singletons. The ten largest clones capture about 1.5% of the sample. Donors formed part of the validation cohort, which comprised about 130 subjects and was distinct from the first cohort of under 850 subjects. Overall study results and their limits: In a later analysis, TCRs clustered in the first cohort were found to also tend to co-occur in the roughly 130 validation repertoires, with about 93% of cluster scores above 0. According to the authors, the approach could potentially be generalized to other disease states and immunological phenotypes. In the study, 150 to 200 TCR beta chains were listed as associated with cytomegalovirus. The classifier was reported to diagnose cytomegalovirus status with high specificity and sensitivity in both the original cohort and the validation cohort. A later analysis lacked HLA typing for the validation cohort, so it scored co-occurrence in that cohort across all 120 or so repertoires. Across donors, most TCR sequences were observed very rarely, whereas some public TCRs were present in many individuals. In vitro tests confirmed that a few of the cytomegalovirus-associated TCR beta chains recognize cytomegalovirus antigens.

Turning to this clone: There is no known antigen for this receptor. There are no base qualities to consult, and no much larger clone falls within one base.

Via the germline V gene, CDR1 is MGHRA and CDR2 YSYEKL. The V and J ends are trimmed by 4 bases and 2 bases, leaving 12 bases between them. The CDR3, cysteine through phenylalanine, is 16 amino acids long. CDR3 DNA is the only sequence kept; it has 48 bases, read in frame from the first base. The sequenced sample was PBMCs. Rearrangement joined TRBV4-1 to TRBJ2-6; possibly the D gene is TRBD1, per 5 matching bases. The clonotype was recovered from a woman aged 25 to 39 in good health and CMV-seropositive. CDR3 loop: CASSPRPTAGANVLTF. In nucleotide form, the sequence is TGCGCCAGCAGCCCCCGGCCGACAGCTGGGGCCAACGTCCTGACTTTC.